The clone carrying this TCR beta chain appeared a few times. Its antigen is undetermined. These data originate in a study of STAT3 mutations in large granular lymphocyte leukemia. For the study at large: Canonical activating STAT3 mutations were detected in roughly half of the longitudinally sequenced T-LGLL patients. Under 50% of treated T-LGLL patients showed hematologic response to immunosuppression.

Using immunoSEQ multiplex PCR, the repertoire was profiled, and TCRdb retains in-frame clones only, with some absent. This table has 12,000 or so clones, around 76% appearing once. Regarding the study as a whole: After therapy, 6 of 18 patients switched clonotypes, all new clones STAT3 wild type. Every T-cell large granular lymphocyte leukemia patient had at least one immunodominant TCR beta clonotype.

Germline V gene sequence: CDR1 GTSNPN, CDR2 SVGIG (reference sequence). The V end lost 0 bases, the J end lost 4 bases, and 7 bases lay between the germline ends. CDR3 length equals 13 residues. This clonotype was sampled from a man in his sixties with T-cell large granular lymphocyte leukemia. Some clones in this sample may be carry-over from other donors' samples. V gene TRBV30 combines with J gene TRBJ1-3, with no clear D. Sequenced sample: peripheral blood mononuclear cells. DNA for the CDR3: TGTGCCTGGAGTGTCAGCGCGGGAAACACCATATATTTT. It yields the protein CAWSVSAGNTIYF.